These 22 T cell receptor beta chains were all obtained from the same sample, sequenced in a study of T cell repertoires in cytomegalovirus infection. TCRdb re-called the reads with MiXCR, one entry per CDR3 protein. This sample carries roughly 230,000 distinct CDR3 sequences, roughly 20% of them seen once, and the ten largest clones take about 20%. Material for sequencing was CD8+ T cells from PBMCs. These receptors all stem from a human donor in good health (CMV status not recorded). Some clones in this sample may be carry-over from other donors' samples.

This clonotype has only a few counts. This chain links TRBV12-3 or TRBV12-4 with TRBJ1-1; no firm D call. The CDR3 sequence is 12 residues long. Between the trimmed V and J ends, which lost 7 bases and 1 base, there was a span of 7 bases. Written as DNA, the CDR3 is TGTGCCAGCACTTGGGGGAACACTGAAGCTTTCTTT. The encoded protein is CASTWGNTEAFF.

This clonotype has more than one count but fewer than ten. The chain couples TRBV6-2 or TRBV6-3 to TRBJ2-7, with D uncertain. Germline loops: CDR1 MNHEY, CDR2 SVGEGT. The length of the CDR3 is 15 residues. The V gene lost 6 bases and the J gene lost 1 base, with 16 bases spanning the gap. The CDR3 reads CASSPTRSRSYEQYF. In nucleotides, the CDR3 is TGTGCCAGCAGCCCCACTCGAAGCAGATCCTACGAGCAGTACTTC.

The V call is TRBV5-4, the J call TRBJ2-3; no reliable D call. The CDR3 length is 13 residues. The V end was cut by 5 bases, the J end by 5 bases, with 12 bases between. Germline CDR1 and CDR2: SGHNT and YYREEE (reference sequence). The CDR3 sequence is CASSGEVGDTQYF. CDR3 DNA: TGTGCCAGCAGTGGGGAAGTTGGAGATACGCAGTATTTT.

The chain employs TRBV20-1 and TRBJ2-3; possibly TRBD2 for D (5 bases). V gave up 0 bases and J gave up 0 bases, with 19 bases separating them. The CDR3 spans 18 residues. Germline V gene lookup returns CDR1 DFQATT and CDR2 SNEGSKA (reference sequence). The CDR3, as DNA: TGCAGTGCTAGAGACTTCCCGACCGGGATCTCAAGCACAGATACGCAGTATTTT. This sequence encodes CSARDFPTGISSTDTQYF.

This chain's CDR3 is CASSLQGGGTDTQYF. CDR3 coding DNA: TGTGCCAGCAGCCTCCAGGGGGGCGGCACAGATACGCAGTATTTT. V usage is TRBV5-4 and J usage is TRBJ2-3; perhaps TRBD1 as D (7 bases). The CDR3 runs 15 residues. CDR1 SGHNT and CDR2 YYREEE come from the germline V gene (reference sequence). V lost 4 bases, J lost 1 base, and 13 bases lay in between.

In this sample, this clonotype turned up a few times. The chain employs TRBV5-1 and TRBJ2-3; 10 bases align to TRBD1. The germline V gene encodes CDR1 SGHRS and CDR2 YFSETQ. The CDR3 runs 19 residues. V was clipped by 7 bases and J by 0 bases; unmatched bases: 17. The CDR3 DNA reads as TGCGCCAGCCGTCACCTGGGACAGGGGAGAGACCCTAGCACAGATACGCAGTATTTT. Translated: CASRHLGQGRDPSTDTQYF.

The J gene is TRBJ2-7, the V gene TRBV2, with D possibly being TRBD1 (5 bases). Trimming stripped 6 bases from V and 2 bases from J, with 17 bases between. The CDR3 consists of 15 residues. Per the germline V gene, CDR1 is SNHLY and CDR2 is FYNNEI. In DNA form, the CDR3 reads TGTGCCAGCAGCGAGCAGGGTTTCCTAGCCTACGAGCAGTACTTC. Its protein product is CASSEQGFLAYEQYF.

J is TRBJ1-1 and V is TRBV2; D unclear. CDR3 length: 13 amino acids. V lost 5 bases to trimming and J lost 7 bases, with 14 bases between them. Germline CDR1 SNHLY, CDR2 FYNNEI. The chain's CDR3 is CASSWLAEGEAFF. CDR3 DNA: TGTGCCAGCAGTTGGTTGGCAGAAGGTGAAGCTTTCTTT. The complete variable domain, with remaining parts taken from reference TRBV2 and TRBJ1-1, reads EPEVTQTPSHQVTQMGQEVILRCVPISNHLYFYWYRQILGQKVEFLVSFYNNEISEKSEIFDDQFSVERPDGSNFTLKIRSTKLEDSAMYFCASSWLAEGEAFFGQGTRLTVV.

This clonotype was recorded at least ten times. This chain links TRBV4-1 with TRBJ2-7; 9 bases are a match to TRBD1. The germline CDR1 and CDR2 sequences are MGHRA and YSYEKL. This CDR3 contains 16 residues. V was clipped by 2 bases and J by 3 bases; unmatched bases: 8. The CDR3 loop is CASSQSDRGGFYEQYF. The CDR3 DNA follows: TGCGCCAGCAGCCAATCCGACAGGGGGGGATTCTACGAGCAGTACTTC.

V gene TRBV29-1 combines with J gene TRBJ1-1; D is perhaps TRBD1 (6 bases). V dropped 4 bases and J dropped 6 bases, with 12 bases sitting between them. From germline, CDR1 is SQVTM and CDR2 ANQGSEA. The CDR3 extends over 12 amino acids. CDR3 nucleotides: TGCAGCGTTGGGGGGGGCGAGTCTGAAGCTTTCTTT. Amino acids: CSVGGGESEAFF.

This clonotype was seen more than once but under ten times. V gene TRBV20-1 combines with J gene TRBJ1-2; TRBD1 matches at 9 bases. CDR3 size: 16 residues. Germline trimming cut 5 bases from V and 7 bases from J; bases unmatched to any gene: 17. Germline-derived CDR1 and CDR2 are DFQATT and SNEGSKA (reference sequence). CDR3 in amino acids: CSAPPGQGWSPGGYTF. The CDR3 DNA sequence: TGCAGTGCTCCTCCGGGACAGGGATGGTCTCCCGGTGGCTACACCTTC.

The CDR3 coding sequence is TGTGCCAGCAGCTCCACGCTCAACGTGCATGACTACGAGCAGTACTTC. Protein: CASSSTLNVHDYEQYF. This chain joins TRBV7-9 and TRBJ2-7, with D uncertain. CDR3 length: 16 amino acids. V lost 4 bases to trimming and J lost 3 bases, with 19 bases between them. Germline assignment: CDR1 SEHNR and CDR2 FQNEAQ (reference sequence).

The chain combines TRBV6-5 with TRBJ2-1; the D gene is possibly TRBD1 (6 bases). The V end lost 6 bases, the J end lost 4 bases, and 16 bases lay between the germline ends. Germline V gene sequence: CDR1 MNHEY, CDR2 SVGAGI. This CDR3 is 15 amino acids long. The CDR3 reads CASRTGTSPYNEQFF. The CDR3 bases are TGTGCCAGCAGAACGGGGACATCGCCTTACAATGAGCAGTTCTTC.

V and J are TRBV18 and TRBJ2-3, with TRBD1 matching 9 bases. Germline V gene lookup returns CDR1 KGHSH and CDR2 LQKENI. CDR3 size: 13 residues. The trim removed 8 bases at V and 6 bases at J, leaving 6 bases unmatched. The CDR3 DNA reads TGTGCCAGCCGGACAGGGGTCGTGGATACGCAGTATTTT. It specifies CASRTGVVDTQYF. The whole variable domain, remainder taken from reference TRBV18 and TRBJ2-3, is NAGVMQNPRHLVRRRGQEARLRCSPMKGHSHVYWYRQLPEEGLKFMVYLQKENIIDESGMPKERFSAEFPKEGPSILRIQQVVRGDSAAYFCASRTGVVDTQYFGPGTRLTVL.

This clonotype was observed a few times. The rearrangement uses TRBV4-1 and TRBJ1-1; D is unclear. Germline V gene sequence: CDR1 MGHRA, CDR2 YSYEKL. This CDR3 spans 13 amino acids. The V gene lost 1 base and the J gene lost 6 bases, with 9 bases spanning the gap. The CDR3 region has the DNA TGCGCCAGCAGCCAAGTCCCGGGAGCTGAAGCTTTCTTT. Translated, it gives CASSQVPGAEAFF.

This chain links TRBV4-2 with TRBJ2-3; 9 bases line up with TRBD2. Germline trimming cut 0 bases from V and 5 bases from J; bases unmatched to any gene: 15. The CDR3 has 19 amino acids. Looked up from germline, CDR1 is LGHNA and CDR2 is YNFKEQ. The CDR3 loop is CASSQEHRRGGQLGDTQYF. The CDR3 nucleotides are TGTGCCAGCAGCCAAGAACACCGGCGGGGGGGCCAGTTGGGAGATACGCAGTATTTT.

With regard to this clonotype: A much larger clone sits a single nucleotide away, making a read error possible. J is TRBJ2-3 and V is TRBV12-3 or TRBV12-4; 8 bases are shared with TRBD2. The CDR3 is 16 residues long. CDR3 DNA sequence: TGTGCCAGCACCTACCTTGGACTAGCCAACACATATACGCAGTATTTT. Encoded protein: CASTYLGLANTYTQYF.

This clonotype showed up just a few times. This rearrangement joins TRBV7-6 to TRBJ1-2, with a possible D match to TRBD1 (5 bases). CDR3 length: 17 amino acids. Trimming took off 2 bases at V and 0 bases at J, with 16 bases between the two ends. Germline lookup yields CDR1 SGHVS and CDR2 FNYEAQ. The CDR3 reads CASSLIPQDPSNYGYTF. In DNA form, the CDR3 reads TGTGCCAGCAGCTTAATACCACAGGATCCCTCTAACTATGGCTACACCTTC.

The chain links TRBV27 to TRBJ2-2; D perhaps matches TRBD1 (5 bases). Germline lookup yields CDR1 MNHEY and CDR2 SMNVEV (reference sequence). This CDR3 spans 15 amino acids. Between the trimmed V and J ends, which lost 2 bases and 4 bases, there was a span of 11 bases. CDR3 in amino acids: CASSLVDTSTGELFF. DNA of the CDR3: TGTGCCAGCAGTTTAGTGGACACCTCCACCGGGGAGCTGTTTTTT.

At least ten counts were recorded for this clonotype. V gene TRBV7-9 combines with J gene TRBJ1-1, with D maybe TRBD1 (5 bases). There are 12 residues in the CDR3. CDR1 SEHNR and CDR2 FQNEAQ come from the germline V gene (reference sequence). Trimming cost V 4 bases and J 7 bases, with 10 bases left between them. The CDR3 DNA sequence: TGTGCCAGCAGCTGGGGGTCGGGTGAAGCTTTCTTT. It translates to CASSWGSGEAFF.

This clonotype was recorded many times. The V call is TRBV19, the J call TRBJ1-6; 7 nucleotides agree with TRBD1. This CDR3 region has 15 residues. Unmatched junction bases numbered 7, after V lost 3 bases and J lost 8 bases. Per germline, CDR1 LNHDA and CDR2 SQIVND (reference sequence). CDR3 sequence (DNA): TGTGCCAGTAGTATGGCAGACAGGGTCGATTCACCCCTCCACTTT. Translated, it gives CASSMADRVDSPLHF.

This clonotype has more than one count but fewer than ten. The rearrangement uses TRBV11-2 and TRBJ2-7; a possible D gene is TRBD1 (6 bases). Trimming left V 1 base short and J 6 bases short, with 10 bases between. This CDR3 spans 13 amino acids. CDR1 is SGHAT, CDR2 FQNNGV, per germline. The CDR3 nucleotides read TGTGCCAGCAGCTTAGTAGGGGGTCGCGAGCAGTACTTC. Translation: CASSLVGGREQYF.